These T cell receptor beta chains were read from a single sample in a study of regulatory T cells in long-lasting Graves disease. TCRdb processed the multiplex PCR reads anew with MiXCR; each CDR3 protein has one entry. The sample yields more than 650,000 distinct CDR3 sequences, 30% seen once. Sequenced here: peripheral blood mononuclear cells (PBMCs), sampled when the disease was refractory, from a patient treated with antithyroid drugs. These receptors were obtained from a female donor with Graves disease. Each CDR3 is given with its conserved first and last residue. A D gene is named only where the DNA matches it firmly. A row's size may be missing; if present it is once, few, many or a size class.

abundance: -
j_gene: TRBJ1-1
v_gene: TRBV30
d_gene: TRBD1
CDR3nt: TGTGCCTGGAAACAGGGGAGGAGGACTGAAGCTTTCTTT
CDR3aa: CAWKQGRRTEAFF

abundance: few
j_gene: TRBJ1-2
v_gene: TRBV27
d_gene: -
CDR3nt: TGTGCCAGCAGATCAGGGGACGGCTATGGCTACACCTTC
CDR3aa: CASRSGDGYGYTF

abundance: -
j_gene: TRBJ2-7
v_gene: TRBV12-5
d_gene: -
CDR3nt: TGTGCTAGTGGTTCCCCGGATCCTGCCTACGAGCAGTACTTC
CDR3aa: CASGSPDPAYEQYF

abundance: -
j_gene: TRBJ2-2
v_gene: TRBV20-1
d_gene: -
CDR3nt: TGCAGTGCTAGTTACGGGTCGGACACCGGGGAGCTGTTTTTT
CDR3aa: CSASYGSDTGELFF

abundance: -
j_gene: TRBJ2-6
v_gene: TRBV30
d_gene: -
CDR3nt: TGTGCCTGGGGACCAGGGGACTCTGGGGCCGACGTCCTGACTTTC
CDR3aa: CAWGPGDSGADVLTF

abundance: -
j_gene: TRBJ2-3
v_gene: TRBV6-2/TRBV6-3
d_gene: TRBD2
CDR3nt: TGTGCCAGCTTCCCAACCGGACTAGCGGAGATGGGAACGGCCACAGATACGCAGTATTTT
CDR3aa: CASFPTGLAEMGTATDTQYF

abundance: many
j_gene: TRBJ1-1
v_gene: TRBV15
d_gene: -
CDR3nt: TGTGCCACCACAATGGGGGGCCGCGCCACTGAAGCTTTCTTT
CDR3aa: CATTMGGRATEAFF

abundance: -
j_gene: TRBJ1-5
v_gene: TRBV5-1
d_gene: -
CDR3nt: TGCGCCAGCAGCTTATGGACAGTCAGTAGCAATCAGCCCCAGCATTTT
CDR3aa: CASSLWTVSSNQPQHF

abundance: many
j_gene: TRBJ1-2
v_gene: TRBV28
d_gene: -
CDR3nt: TGTGCCAGCACCGAGGGGGGGAGAAGAGACTATGGCTACACCTTC
CDR3aa: CASTEGGRRDYGYTF

abundance: -
j_gene: TRBJ1-6
v_gene: TRBV27
d_gene: -
CDR3nt: TGTGCCAGCAGTTTTGCAGGGAGACTGCCCGGCTCCTATAATTCACCCCTCCACTTT
CDR3aa: CASSFAGRLPGSYNSPLHF

abundance: once
j_gene: TRBJ2-7
v_gene: TRBV6-5
d_gene: TRBD2
CDR3nt: TGTGCCAGCAGTTACCAGAACGGGGGGAGGGCCGGGGAGCAGTACTTC
CDR3aa: CASSYQNGGRAGEQYF

abundance: few
j_gene: TRBJ2-7
v_gene: TRBV6-1
d_gene: TRBD2
CDR3nt: TGTGCCAGCAGTCTACTAGCGCTGAGCTCCTACGAGCAGTACTTC
CDR3aa: CASSLLALSSYEQYF

abundance: few
j_gene: TRBJ1-6
v_gene: TRBV28
d_gene: -
CDR3nt: TGTGCCAGCAGTCCCCGGGGCTCCAATTCACCCCTCCACTTT
CDR3aa: CASSPRGSNSPLHF